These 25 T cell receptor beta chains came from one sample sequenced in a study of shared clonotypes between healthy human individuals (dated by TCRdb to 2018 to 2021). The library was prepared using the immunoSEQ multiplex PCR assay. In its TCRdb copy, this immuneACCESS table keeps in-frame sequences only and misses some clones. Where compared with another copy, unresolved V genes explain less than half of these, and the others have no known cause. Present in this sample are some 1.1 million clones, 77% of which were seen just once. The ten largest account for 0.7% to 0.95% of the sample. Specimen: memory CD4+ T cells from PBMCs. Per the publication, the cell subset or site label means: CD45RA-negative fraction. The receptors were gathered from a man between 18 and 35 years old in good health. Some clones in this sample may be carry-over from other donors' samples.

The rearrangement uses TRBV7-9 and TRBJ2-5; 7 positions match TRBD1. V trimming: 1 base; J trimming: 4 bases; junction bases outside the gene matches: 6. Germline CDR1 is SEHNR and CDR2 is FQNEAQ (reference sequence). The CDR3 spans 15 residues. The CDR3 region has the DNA TGTGCCAGCAGCTTAGATAGGGGGCTTGGAGAGACCCAGTACTTC. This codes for CASSLDRGLGETQYF.

The CDR3 DNA reads TGCAGCGTTGATTCAGGAAACACTGAAGCTTTCTTT. It codes for CSVDSGNTEAFF. The chain recombines TRBV29-1 with TRBJ1-1, with D hard to call. The CDR3 sequence is 12 residues long. V shed 3 bases and J shed 2 bases, with 7 bases lying between them. Germline-derived CDR1 and CDR2 are SQVTM and ANQGSEA.

CDR3 in amino acids: CASSLRAGRGYTF. CDR3 nucleotides: TGTGCCAGCAGCCTCAGGGCCGGGCGTGGCTACACCTTC. The chain uses TRBV5-6 and TRBJ1-2; weak D call: TRBD1 (5 bases). Germline values: CDR1 SGHDT, CDR2 YYEEEE. Trimming left V 4 bases short and J 7 bases short, with 14 bases between. The CDR3 loop spans 13 amino acids.

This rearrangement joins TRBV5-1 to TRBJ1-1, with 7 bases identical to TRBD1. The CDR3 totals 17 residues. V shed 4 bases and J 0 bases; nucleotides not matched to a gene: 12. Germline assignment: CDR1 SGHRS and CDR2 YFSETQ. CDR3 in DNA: TGCGCCAGCAGCCTCGAATGGGGAGGGGGCCTGAACACTGAAGCTTTCTTT. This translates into CASSLEWGGGLNTEAFF.

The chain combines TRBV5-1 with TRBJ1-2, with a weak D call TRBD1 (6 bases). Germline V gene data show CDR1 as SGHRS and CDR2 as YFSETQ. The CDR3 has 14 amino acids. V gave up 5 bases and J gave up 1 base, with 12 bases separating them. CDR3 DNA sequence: TGCGCCAGCAGAGACCCACAGGGTAACTATGGCTACACCTTC. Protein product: CASRDPQGNYGYTF.

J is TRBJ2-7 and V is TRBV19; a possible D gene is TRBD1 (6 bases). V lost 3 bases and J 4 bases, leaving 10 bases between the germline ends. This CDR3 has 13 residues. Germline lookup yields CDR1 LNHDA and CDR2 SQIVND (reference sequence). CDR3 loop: CASSMDGTYEQYF. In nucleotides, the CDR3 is TGTGCCAGTAGTATGGACGGGACATACGAGCAGTACTTC.

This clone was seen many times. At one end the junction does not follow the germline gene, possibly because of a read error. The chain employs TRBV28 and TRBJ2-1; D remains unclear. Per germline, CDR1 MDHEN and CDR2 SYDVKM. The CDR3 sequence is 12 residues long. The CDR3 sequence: CASSFGSTGRVF. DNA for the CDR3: TGTGCCAGCAGTTTTGGTAGCACTGGTAGGGTCTTC.

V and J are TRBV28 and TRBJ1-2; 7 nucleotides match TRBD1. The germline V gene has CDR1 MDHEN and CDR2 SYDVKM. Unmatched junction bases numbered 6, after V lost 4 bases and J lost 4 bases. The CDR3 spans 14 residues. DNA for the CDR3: TGTGCCAGCAGTTCGCCCCCAGGGGGCTATGGCTACACCTTC. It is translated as CASSSPPGGYGYTF.

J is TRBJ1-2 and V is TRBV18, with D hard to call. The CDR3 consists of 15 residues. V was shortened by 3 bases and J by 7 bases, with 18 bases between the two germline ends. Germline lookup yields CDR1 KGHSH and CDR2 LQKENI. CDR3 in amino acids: CASSPFEGSVGGYTF. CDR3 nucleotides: TGTGCCAGCTCACCCTTTGAGGGTTCAGTCGGTGGCTACACCTTC.

The CDR3 protein is CASSLEDRAYGYTF. CDR3 bases: TGTGCCAGCAGTTTAGAGGACAGGGCCTATGGCTACACCTTC. The chain joins TRBV28 to TRBJ1-2; TRBD1 matches at 8 bases. The CDR3 sequence is 14 residues long. The germline CDR1 and CDR2 sequences are MDHEN and SYDVKM. V lost 2 bases, J lost 4 bases, and 3 bases stayed unmatched.

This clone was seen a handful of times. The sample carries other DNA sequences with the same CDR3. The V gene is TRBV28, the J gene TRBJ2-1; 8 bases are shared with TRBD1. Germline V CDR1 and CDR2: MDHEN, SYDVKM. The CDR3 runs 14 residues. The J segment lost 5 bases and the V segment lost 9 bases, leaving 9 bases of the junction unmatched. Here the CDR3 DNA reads TGTGCCAGTTTAAGACAGGGGAGGAACAATGAGCAGTTCTTC. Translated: CASLRQGRNNEQFF.

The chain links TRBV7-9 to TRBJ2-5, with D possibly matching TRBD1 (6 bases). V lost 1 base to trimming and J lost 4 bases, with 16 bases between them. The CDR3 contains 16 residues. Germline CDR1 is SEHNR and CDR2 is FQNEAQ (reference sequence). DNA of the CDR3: TGTGCCAGCAGCTTAGATGTGGGGGCGGGCGGAGAGACCCAGTACTTC. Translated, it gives CASSLDVGAGGETQYF.

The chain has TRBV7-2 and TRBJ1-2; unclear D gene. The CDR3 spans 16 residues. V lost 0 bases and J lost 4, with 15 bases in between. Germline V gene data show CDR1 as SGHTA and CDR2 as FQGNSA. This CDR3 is CASSLARNGVGYGYTF. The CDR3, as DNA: TGTGCCAGCAGCTTAGCCAGGAATGGGGTGGGCTATGGCTACACCTTC.

The CDR3 spells CASSFGANQPQHF. The CDR3 DNA follows: TGTGCCAGCAGCTTCGGGGCTAATCAGCCCCAGCATTTT. V gene TRBV7-6 combines with J gene TRBJ1-5; D is possibly TRBD1 (5 bases). CDR3 length: 13 amino acids. Trimming shortened V by 3 bases and J by 4 bases, and 7 bases separated the two germline ends. CDR1 is SGHVS, CDR2 FNYEAQ, per germline.

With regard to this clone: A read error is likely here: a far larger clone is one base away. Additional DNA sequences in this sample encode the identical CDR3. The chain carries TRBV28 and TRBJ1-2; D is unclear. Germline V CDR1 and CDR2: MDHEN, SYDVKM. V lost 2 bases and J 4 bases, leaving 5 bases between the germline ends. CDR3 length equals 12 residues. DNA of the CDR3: TGTGCCAGCAGTTTAAGTCTCTATGGCTACACCTTC. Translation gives CASSLSLYGYTF.

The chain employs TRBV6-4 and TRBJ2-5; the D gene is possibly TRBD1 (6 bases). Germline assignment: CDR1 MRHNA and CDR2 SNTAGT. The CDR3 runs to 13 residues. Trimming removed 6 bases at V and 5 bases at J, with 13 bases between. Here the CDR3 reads CASRATGSETQYF. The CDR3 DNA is TGTGCCAGCAGGGCAACAGGGTCGGAGACCCAGTACTTC.

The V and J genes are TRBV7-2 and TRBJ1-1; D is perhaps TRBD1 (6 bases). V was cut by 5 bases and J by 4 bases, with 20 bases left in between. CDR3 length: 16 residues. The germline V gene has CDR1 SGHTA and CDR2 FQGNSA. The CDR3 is CASSPSRGQGGTEAFF. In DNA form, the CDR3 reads TGTGCCAGCAGCCCTAGCCGGGGGCAGGGAGGCACTGAAGCTTTCTTT.

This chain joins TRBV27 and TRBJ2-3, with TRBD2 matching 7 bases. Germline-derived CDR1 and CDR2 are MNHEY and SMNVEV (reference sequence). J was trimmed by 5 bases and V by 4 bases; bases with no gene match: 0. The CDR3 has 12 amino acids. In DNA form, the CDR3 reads TGTGCCAGCAGTTCGGGGGGAGATACGCAGTATTTT. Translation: CASSSGGDTQYF.

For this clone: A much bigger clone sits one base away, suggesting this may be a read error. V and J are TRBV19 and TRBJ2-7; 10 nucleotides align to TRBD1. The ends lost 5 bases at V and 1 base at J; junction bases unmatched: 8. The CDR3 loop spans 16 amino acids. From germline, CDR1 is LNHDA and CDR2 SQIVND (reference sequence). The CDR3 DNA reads TGTGCCAGTAGTGTCACCGGGACAGGGGATTCCTACGAGCAGTACTTC. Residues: CASSVTGTGDSYEQYF.

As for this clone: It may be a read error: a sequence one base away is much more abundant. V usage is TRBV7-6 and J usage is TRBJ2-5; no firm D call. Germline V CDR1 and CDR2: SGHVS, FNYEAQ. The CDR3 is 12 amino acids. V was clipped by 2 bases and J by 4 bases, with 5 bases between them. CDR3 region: CASSLIGETQYF. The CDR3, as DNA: TGTGCCAGCAGCTTAATAGGAGAGACCCAGTACTTC.

CDR3 in amino acids: CSVLSGQGYEQYF. The CDR3, as DNA: TGCAGCGTCCTAAGCGGACAGGGCTACGAGCAGTACTTC. The chain combines TRBV29-1 with TRBJ2-7; 8 nucleotides align to TRBD1. The CDR3 consists of 13 residues. The germline V gene has CDR1 SQVTM and CDR2 ANQGSEA. J was trimmed by 3 bases and V by 6 bases; bases with no gene match: 7.

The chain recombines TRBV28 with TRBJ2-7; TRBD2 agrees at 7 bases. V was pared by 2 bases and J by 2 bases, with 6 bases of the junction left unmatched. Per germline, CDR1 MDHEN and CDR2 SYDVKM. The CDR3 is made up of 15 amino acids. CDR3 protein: CASSLGGEGTYEQYF. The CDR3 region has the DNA TGTGCCAGCAGTTTAGGGGGGGAGGGTACCTACGAGCAGTACTTC.

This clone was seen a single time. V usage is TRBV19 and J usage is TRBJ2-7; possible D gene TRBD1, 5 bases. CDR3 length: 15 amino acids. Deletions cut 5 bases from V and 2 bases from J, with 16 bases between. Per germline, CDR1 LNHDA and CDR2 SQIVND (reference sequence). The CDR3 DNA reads TGTGCCAGTAGTGGCCTCCACCAAGGGGCCTACGAGCAGTACTTC. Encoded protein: CASSGLHQGAYEQYF. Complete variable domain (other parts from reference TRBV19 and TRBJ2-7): DGGITQSPKYLFRKEGQNVTLSCEQNLNHDAMYWYRQDPGQGLRLIYYSQIVNDFQKGDIAEGYSVSREKKESFPLTVTSAQKNPTAFYLCASSGLHQGAYEQYFGPGTRLTVT.

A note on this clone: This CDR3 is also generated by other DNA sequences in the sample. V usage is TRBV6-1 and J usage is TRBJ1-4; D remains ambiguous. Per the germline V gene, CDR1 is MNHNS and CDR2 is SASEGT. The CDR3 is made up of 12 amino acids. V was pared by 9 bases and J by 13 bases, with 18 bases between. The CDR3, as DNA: TGTGCCAGTACTAGAAGGTGGGAAGGACTGTTTTTT. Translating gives CASTRRWEGLFF.

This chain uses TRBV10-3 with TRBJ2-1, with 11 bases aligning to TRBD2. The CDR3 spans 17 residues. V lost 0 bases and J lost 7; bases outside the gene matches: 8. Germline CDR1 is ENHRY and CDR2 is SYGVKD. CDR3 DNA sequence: TGTGCCATCAGTGAGTCAATAGCGGGAGGGCCTCGGAATGAGCAGTTCTTC. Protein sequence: CAISESIAGGPRNEQFF.